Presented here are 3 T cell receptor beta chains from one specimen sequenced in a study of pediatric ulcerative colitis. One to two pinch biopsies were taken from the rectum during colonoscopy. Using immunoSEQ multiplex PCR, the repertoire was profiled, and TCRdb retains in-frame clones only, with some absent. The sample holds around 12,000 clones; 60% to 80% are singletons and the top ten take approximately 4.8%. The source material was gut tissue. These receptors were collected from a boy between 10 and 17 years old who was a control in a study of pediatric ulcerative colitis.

Here the CDR3 reads CASSFGQRNTEAFF. The CDR3 DNA sequence: TGTGCCAGCAGCTTTGGACAGAGGAACACTGAAGCTTTCTTT. This sequence joins TRBV7-2 and TRBJ1-1; a possible D gene is TRBD1 (6 bases). The CDR3 sequence is 14 residues long. Germline CDR1 SGHTA, CDR2 FQGNSA. V lost 3 bases to trimming and J lost 1 base, with 9 bases between them.

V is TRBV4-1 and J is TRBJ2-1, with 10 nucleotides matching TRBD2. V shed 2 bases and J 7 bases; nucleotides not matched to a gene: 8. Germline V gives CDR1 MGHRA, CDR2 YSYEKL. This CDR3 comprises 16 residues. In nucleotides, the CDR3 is TGCGCCAGCAGCCAACCTAGCGGGAGAATCTTAAATGAGCAGTTCTTC. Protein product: CASSQPSGRILNEQFF.

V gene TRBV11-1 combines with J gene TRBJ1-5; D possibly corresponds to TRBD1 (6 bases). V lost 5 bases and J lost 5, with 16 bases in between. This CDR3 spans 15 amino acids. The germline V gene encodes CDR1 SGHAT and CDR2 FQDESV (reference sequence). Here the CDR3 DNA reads TGTGCCAGCAGCCTGGGGCCAGGGGCACATCAGCCCCAGCATTTT. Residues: CASSLGPGAHQPQHF.